Listed below are T cell receptor beta chains from one sample, sequenced in a study of T cell responses to AZD1222 COVID-19 vaccine. Some clones are missing from TCRdb's copy, which holds only in-frame ones; the method was immunoSEQ multiplex PCR. The data contain about 140,000 clones, 85% to 95% of them seen just once; the ten biggest clones take up approximately 4.9%. This material consisted of peripheral blood, taken on day 0 of AZD1222 vaccination. These receptors were obtained from an adult in good health. Each CDR3 is given with its conserved first and last residue. D genes are given only for firm matches. Expanded clones are given a class, and other clones once, few, many or no size at all.

>TRBJ2-1|NA|TRBV19|NA
TGTGCCAGTAGTATGCGGGCAGCAAATGAGCAGTTCTTC
CASSMRAANEQFF
>TRBJ2-3|NA|TRBV6-1|TRBD1
TGTGCCAGCAGTGACCTGCCGGGACAGGGAACAGATACGCAGTATTTT
CASSDLPGQGTDTQYF
>TRBJ1-4|NA|TRBV5-1|TRBD1
TGCGCCAGCAGCGTCCGGGACAGGGGTGAAAAACTGTTTTTT
CASSVRDRGEKLFF
>TRBJ1-5|NA|TRBV19|NA
TGTGCCAGTAGATTTGGGGAGGGCAATCAGCCCCAGCATTTT
CASRFGEGNQPQHF
>TRBJ2-7|NA|TRBV3-1/TRBV3-2|NA
TGTGCCAGCAGCCAAGCCCCCACCCCCTACGAGCAGTACTTC
CASSQAPTPYEQYF
>TRBJ2-2|NA|TRBV7-7|NA
TGTGCCAGCACCCCAGGGACGAACACCGGGGAGCTGTTTTTT
CASTPGTNTGELFF
>TRBJ2-1|NA|TRBV10-3|TRBD2
TGTGCCATCACAGGACTAGCGGGATCCCATGAGCAGTTCTTC
CAITGLAGSHEQFF
>TRBJ2-3|NA|TRBV5-5|TRBD1
TGTGCCAGCAGCTCGTTCGGGGGACAGGCTAGCACAGATACGCAGTATTTT
CASSSFGGQASTDTQYF
>TRBJ2-7|NA|TRBV7-9|NA
TGTGCCAGCAGCTTAGTCCCCAGCGTTCCCTACGAGCAGTACTTC
CASSLVPSVPYEQYF
>TRBJ2-7|NA|TRBV7-8|TRBD2
TGTGCCAGCAGCTTAAGGCGACTAGCGGGAGGGCCCTACGAGCAGTACTTC
CASSLRRLAGGPYEQYF
>TRBJ2-3|NA|TRBV7-9|TRBD2
TGTGCCAGCAGCTTAGAGGACGGGAGGATGGGTACGCAGTATTTT
CASSLEDGRMGTQYF
>TRBJ2-3|NA|TRBV9|TRBD2
TGTGCCAGCAGCTCGTACCGTAGCGGGAGGGAATCAGATACGCAGTATTTT
CASSSYRSGRESDTQYF
>TRBJ2-7|once|TRBV27|NA
TGTGCCAGCAGTTATACTTATACAACTAACGAGCAGTACTTC
CASSYTYTTNEQYF
>TRBJ1-6|once|TRBV9|TRBD1
TGTGCCAGCAGCGTCTCAGGGGGTTCACCCCTCCACTTT
CASSVSGGSPLHF
>TRBJ2-7|NA|TRBV5-5|TRBD2
TGTGCCAGCAGCTTGGAAGGGGCTAGCGGGAGCGAGCAGTACTTC
CASSLEGASGSEQYF
>TRBJ2-2|NA|TRBV7-9|TRBD2
TGTGCCAGCAGCCCATGGGCTAGCGGGAGGCCGGGGAACACCGGGGAGCTGTTTTTT
CASSPWASGRPGNTGELFF
>TRBJ2-7|NA|TRBV5-1|NA
TGCGCCAGCAGCTTGGACGTCGCCTACGAGCAGTACTTC
CASSLDVAYEQYF
>TRBJ2-2|NA|TRBV7-2|NA
TGTGCCAGCAGCATGGGGGTTTTAACCGGGGAGCTGTTTTTT
CASSMGVLTGELFF
>TRBJ2-7|NA|TRBV3-1/TRBV3-2|NA
TGTGCCAGCAGCCAAACCCCCGACAGCGCCGAGCAGTACTTC
CASSQTPDSAEQYF
>TRBJ1-3|NA|TRBV19|NA
TGTGCCAGTAGTCTCTCTGGAAACACCATATATTTT
CASSLSGNTIYF
>TRBJ1-1|NA|TRBV5-1|NA
TGCGCCAGCTCCTGGGGGGGGTCAAACACTGAAGCTTTCTTT
CASSWGGSNTEAFF
>TRBJ1-6|NA|TRBV12-3/TRBV12-4|NA
TGTGCCAGCAGTTTTAACGAAAATTCACCCCTCCACTTT
CASSFNENSPLHF
>TRBJ1-4|NA|TRBV28|NA
TGTGCCAGCAGTAGTTGGAATGAAAAACTGTTTTTT
CASSSWNEKLFF
>TRBJ1-2|once|TRBV12-3/TRBV12-4|NA
TGTGCCAGCAGTTACTCAGGGACCTATGGCTACACCTTC
CASSYSGTYGYTF
>TRBJ1-2|NA|TRBV18|TRBD1
TGTGCCAGCTCACCAGGGACAGGGTATGGCTACACCTTC
CASSPGTGYGYTF
>TRBJ2-7|NA|TRBV2|NA
TGTGCCAGCAGTGAACGGCCTCCCTCTAGGGTCTACGAGCAGTACTTC
CASSERPPSRVYEQYF
>TRBJ1-2|NA|TRBV7-8|NA
TGTGCCAGCAGCCTTCGGACCAGGGATGGCTACACCTTC
CASSLRTRDGYTF
>TRBJ2-1|NA|TRBV7-9|NA
TGTGCCAGCAGTTCTAGCAATGAGCAGTTCTTC
CASSSSNEQFF
>TRBJ1-6|NA|TRBV4-1|NA
TGCGCCAGCAGCCAAGCACCGGGAAACAATTCACCCCTCCACTTT
CASSQAPGNNSPLHF
>TRBJ2-1|NA|TRBV5-1|NA
TGCGCCAGCAGCGGGGGACGAAGCTCCTACAATGAGCAGTTCTTC
CASSGGRSSYNEQFF
>TRBJ1-2|NA|TRBV7-3|NA
TGTGCCAGCAGCTTAAACGGGAGGACGGACTATGGCTACACCTTC
CASSLNGRTDYGYTF
>TRBJ2-1|NA|TRBV3-1/TRBV3-2|NA
TGTGCCAGCAGCCAAGGGGACGGGGAAGGGACGGATGAGCAGTTCTTC
CASSQGDGEGTDEQFF
>TRBJ2-1|NA|TRBV5-1|TRBD2
TGCGCCAGCAGCTCAGCGGGAGTCAATGAGCAGTTCTTC
CASSSAGVNEQFF
>TRBJ2-4|NA|TRBV30|TRBD2
TGTGCCTGGACTTGGGCTAGCGGCATCATTCTAGCCAAAAACATTCAGTACTTC
CAWTWASGIILAKNIQYF
>TRBJ2-7|NA|TRBV4-2|NA
TGTGCCAGCAGCCCTAGCCCACGGAGCGAGCAGTACTTC
CASSPSPRSEQYF
>TRBJ1-3|once|TRBV4-1|NA
TGCGCCAGCAGCCACGGGACGGGACCTGCTGGAAACACCATATATTTT
CASSHGTGPAGNTIYF
>TRBJ2-2|NA|TRBV6-5|TRBD1
TGTGCCAGCACCCGGACAGGGGAAGGAGCCGGGGAGCTGTTTTTT
CASTRTGEGAGELFF
>TRBJ1-6|NA|TRBV9|NA
TGTGCCAGCAGCTCGAGACCCCGGACGGATTCACCCCTCCACTTT
CASSSRPRTDSPLHF
>TRBJ2-1|NA|TRBV19|NA
TGTGCCAGTAGTATTATCGGGGGCCTTCGGGTCAATGAGCAGTTCTTC
CASSIIGGLRVNEQFF
>TRBJ1-3|NA|TRBV6-5|NA
TGTGCCAGCAGCAATGGAAACACCATATATTTT
CASSNGNTIYF
>TRBJ2-1|NA|TRBV19|NA
TGTGCCAGTACTTTGTCTGGGACAACTAATGAGCAGTTCTTC
CASTLSGTTNEQFF
>TRBJ1-4|NA|TRBV19|NA
TGTGCCAGTAGTATTTTACCGGAGAAGAATGAAAAACTGTTTTTT
CASSILPEKNEKLFF
>TRBJ2-5|NA|TRBV7-2|TRBD2
TGTGCCAGCAGCTTATCCGGGAGGGGGGAGACCCAGTACTTC
CASSLSGRGETQYF
>TRBJ2-2|NA|TRBV29-1|TRBD1
TGCAGCGTTGTGGACAGGGGGCTGACCGGGGAGCTGTTTTTT
CSVVDRGLTGELFF
>TRBJ2-1|NA|TRBV3-1/TRBV3-2|TRBD2
TGTGCCAGCAGCCAAGATGCGGGAGTATTGTACAATGAGCAGTTCTTC
CASSQDAGVLYNEQFF